Included here is one TCR beta chain sequence, with context. Germline V CDR1 and CDR2: ENHRY, SYGVKD. With 11 bases removed from V and 3 bases from J, the gap between germline ends came to 16 bases. This CDR3 is 13 amino acids long. This record belongs to a study of shared clonotypes between healthy human individuals. The assay was immunoSEQ multiplex PCR, and TCRdb's table has in-frame clones only and misses some. Altogether fewer than 1.4 million clones are present, more than 75% being singletons, with the ten largest covering roughly 0.65%. This TCR was sampled from a man aged 18 to 30 in good health. Some clones in this sample may be carry-over from other donors' samples. The sample comprised memory CD4+ T cells from PBMCs. The sample's subset: CD45RA-negative fraction. The gene calls are TRBV10-3 and TRBJ1-1; tentatively, D is TRBD1 (5 bases). The CDR3 loop is CALSVQGDTEAFF. The CDR3 nucleotides are TGTGCCCTTTCGGTTCAGGGCGACACTGAAGCTTTCTTT.